The clone carrying this T cell receptor (beta chain) was found a few times. The antigen is undetermined. The data belong to a study of T-cell memory formation after mild COVID-19. Study-level findings and limits: Several responding clones turned up in pre-infection memory, indicating that cross-reactive memory may have taken part. For second-wave clones that peaked at day 37, SARS-CoV-2 specificity went unverified. Contracting CD8+ clones were enriched in EMRA, CD4+ mainly in CM and EM.

J lost 5 bases, V lost 5 bases, and 2 bases had no gene match. The CDR3 contains 12 residues. 5'RACE primed at constant segments yielded TCR alpha and TCR beta cDNA libraries bearing sample barcodes and UMIs. TCRdb re-called the 5' RACE reads with MiXCR, one entry per CDR3 protein. The profile shows tens of thousands of distinct CDR3 sequences, 7.3% of them singletons. The chain has TRBV12-3 or TRBV12-4 and TRBJ1-1, with TRBD1 matching over 7 bases. This clonotype originated in a man between 18 and 29 years old who had mild COVID-19 (a few samples of this study predate the infection). Cell type and time point are not known. Sequencing used PBMCs or a T cell subset sorted from them (not recorded which). In DNA form, the CDR3 reads TGTGCCAGCAGTCCGGACAGGACTGAAGCTTTCTTT. Its translation is CASSPDRTEAFF.